This T cell receptor (beta chain) was found in a study of human T cells and chemical hapten exposure. As for the study in general: Small differences in pooled library volume mainly drove the variation in TCR yields per sample.

In germline, CDR1 is DFQATT, CDR2 SNEGSKA (reference sequence). This CDR3 is built from 13 residues. Trimming took 4 bases from V and 4 from J, leaving 12 bases between them. Sample time point: healthy volunteer bleed at 2 weeks. Total RNA was extracted from unfractionated whole blood. The library tagged each cDNA molecule with unique molecular identifiers. As handled by the study authors: A per-sample median of about 100,000 TCRs was observed, with counts ranging from roughly 20,000 to 690,600. TCRdb re-called the RACE reads with MiXCR, one entry per CDR3 protein. The V and J calls come from TCRdb's annotation, not from the publication. Of approximately 97,000 distinct CDR3 sequences detected, around 8.8% appear once; the ten largest clones hold 2.5% to 3%. Findings and caveats of the study: Following DPC sensitization, TCRs present above 1 in 1000 frequency showed no change.

This clonotype was observed a handful of times. What it binds is not known. Sequenced material: whole blood. The V and J genes are TRBV20-1 and TRBJ2-3, with D possibly TRBD2 on 5 matching bases. The source is a female donor in good health. Some clones in this sample may be carry-over from other donors' samples. The CDR3 nucleotides read TGCAGTGCTATGGGTGGGAGAGCAGATACGCAGTATTTT. Its protein product is CSAMGGRADTQYF.